The clone carrying this TCR beta chain occurred a few times. Antigen: not known. This sample is drawn from a study of cytomegalovirus exposure and HLA in healthy donors. General study findings and limits: TCR beta sequences reportedly predicted most subjects' HLA-A and HLA-B alleles accurately. Using the classifier, cytomegalovirus status was reportedly diagnosed with high specificity and sensitivity. Altogether, 150 to 200 TCR beta chains were recorded as cytomegalovirus-associated.

The CDR3 totals 16 residues. V was trimmed by 1 base and J by 0 bases, leaving 13 bases between them. Germline CDR1 is SGHTA and CDR2 is FQGNSA. It was with 60 Vbeta and 13 Jbeta primers that the PCR ran. The table came from immunoSEQ multiplex PCR; TCRdb's copy has only in-frame clones and leaves some out. Among approximately 150,000 clones, 82% were seen once, and the ten largest hold around 2.4%. Sample: PBMCs. The chain recombines TRBV7-2 with TRBJ2-7; D unclear. This TCR came from a male donor in good health and CMV-seronegative. CDR3 residues: CASSLVGGMSSYEQYF. The CDR3 nucleotides are TGTGCCAGCAGCTTAGTAGGCGGTATGAGCTCCTACGAGCAGTACTTC.